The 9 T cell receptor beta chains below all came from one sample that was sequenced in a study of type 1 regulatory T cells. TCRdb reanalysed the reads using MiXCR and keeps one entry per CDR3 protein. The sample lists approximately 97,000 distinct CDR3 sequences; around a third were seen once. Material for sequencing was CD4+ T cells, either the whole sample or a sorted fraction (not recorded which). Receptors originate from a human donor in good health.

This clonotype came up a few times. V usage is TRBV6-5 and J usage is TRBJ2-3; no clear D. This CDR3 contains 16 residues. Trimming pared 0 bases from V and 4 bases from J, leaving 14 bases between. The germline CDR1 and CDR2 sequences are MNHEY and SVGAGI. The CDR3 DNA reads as TGTGCCAGCAGTTACTCGCCCGATGCCCTGGCAGATACGCAGTATTTT. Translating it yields CASSYSPDALADTQYF.

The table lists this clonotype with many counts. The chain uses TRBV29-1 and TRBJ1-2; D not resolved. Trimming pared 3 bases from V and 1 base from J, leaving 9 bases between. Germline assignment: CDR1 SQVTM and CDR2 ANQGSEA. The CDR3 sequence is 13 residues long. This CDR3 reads CSVDVGGNYGYTF. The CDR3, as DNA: TGCAGCGTTGATGTGGGTGGTAACTATGGCTACACCTTC.

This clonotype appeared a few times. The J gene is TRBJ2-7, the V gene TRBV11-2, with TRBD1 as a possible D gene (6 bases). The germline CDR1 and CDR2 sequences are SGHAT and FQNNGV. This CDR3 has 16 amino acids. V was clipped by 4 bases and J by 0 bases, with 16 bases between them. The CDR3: CASSSITGYDSYEQYF. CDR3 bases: TGTGCCAGCAGCTCCATAACAGGGTATGACTCCTACGAGCAGTACTTC.

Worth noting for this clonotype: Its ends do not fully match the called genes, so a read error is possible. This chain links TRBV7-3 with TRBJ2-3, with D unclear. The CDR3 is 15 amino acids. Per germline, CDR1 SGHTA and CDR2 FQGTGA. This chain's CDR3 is CVSSSSSVVTDTQYF. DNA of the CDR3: TGTGTCAGCTCATCTTCCTCAGTTGTGACAGATACGCAGTATTTT. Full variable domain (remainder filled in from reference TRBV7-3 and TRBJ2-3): GAGVSQTPSNKVTEKGKYVELRCDPISGHTALYWYRQSLGQGPEFLIYFQGTGAADDSGLPNDRFFAVRPEGSVSTLKIQRTERGDSAVYLCVSSSSSVVTDTQYFGPGTRLTVL.

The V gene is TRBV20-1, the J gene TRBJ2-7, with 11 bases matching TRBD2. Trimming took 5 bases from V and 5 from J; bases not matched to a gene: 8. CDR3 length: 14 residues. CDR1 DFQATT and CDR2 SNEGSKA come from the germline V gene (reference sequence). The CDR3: CSAPMTSGTDEQYF. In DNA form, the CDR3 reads TGCAGTGCTCCCATGACTAGCGGGACGGACGAGCAGTACTTC.

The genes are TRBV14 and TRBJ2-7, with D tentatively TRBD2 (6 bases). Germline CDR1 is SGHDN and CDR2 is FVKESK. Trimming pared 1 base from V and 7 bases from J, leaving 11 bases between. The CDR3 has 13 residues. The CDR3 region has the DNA TGTGCCAGCAGCCAAGTAAGGGCGGGAGAGCAGTACTTC. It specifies CASSQVRAGEQYF.

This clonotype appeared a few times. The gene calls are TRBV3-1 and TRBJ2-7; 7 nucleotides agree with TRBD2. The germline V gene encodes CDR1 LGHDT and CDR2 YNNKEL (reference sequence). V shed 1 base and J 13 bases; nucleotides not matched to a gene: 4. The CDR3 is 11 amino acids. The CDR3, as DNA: TGTGCCAGCAGCCAAGGGACTAGAACATACTTC. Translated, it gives CASSQGTRTYF.

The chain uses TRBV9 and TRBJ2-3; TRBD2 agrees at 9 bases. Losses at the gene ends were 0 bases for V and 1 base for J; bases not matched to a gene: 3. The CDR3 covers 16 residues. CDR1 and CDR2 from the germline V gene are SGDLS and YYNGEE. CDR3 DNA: TGTGCCAGCAGCGTAGGGGCTAGCGGGGGCACAGATACGCAGTATTTT. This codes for CASSVGASGGTDTQYF.

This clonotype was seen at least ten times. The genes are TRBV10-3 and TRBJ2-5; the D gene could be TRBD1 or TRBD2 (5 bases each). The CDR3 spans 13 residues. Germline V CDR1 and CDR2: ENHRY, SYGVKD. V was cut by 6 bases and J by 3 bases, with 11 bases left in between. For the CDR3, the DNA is TGTGCCATCAGGGGGGACGGGAAAGAGACCCAGTACTTC. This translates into CAIRGDGKETQYF.